This TCR beta chain was sequenced in a study of cytomegalovirus exposure and HLA in healthy donors. In regard to this clone: As yet, its antigen is unknown.

The CDR3 is 15 residues long. V was pared by 5 bases and J by 0 bases, with 5 bases of the junction left unmatched. The germline gives CDR1 SEHNR, CDR2 FQNEAQ (reference sequence). Study-level findings and limits: The study flagged some 180 TCR beta chains as cytomegalovirus-associated. Usually a TCR sequence was rare, but some public TCRs were found in many donors. The classifier reportedly diagnosed cytomegalovirus status with high specificity and sensitivity.

The repertoire was sequenced with immunoSEQ multiplex PCR; TCRdb's copy has only in-frame clones and lacks some. This repertoire shows a few hundred thousand clones, roughly 85% found once; its top ten account for over 0.95%. The source material was PBMCs. This chain links TRBV7-9 with TRBJ2-7; 9 bases map to TRBD2. The receptor was derived from a woman between 18 and 29 years old in good health and CMV-seronegative. Written as DNA, the CDR3 is TGTGCCAGCAGCAGCCGGACTAGCGTCTCCTACGAGCAGTACTTC. Translating gives CASSSRTSVSYEQYF.